This T cell receptor (beta chain) is from a study of Graves' ophthalmopathy and Graves' hyperthyroidism. About the study: Specimen type is peripheral blood, obtained at initial diagnosis before any treatment.

This clonotype came up many times. TCR beta CDR3 regions were amplified from RNA transcripts. Following a first-round RT-PCR that used HTBI primers, a second-round multiplex PCR was carried out. TCRdb re-called the multiplex PCR reads through MiXCR, storing one row per CDR3 protein. The sample consists of over 40,000 distinct CDR3 sequences, about 50% of them appearing once. Ophthalmopathy donors' eye disease showed moderate-to-severe activity, CAS of at least 3, NOSPECS of at least 4 and duration under 3 months. The clonotype was recovered from an adult man with Graves' ophthalmopathy. Sequences were obtained from peripheral blood.

The CDR3 DNA reads TGTGCCAGCAGCTTACTTAGTAGCGGGAGCGGGGAGCTGTTTTTT. This codes for CASSLLSSGSGELFF. The genes are TRBV7-3 and TRBJ2-2; TRBD2 agrees at 9 bases. Germline loops: CDR1 SGHTA, CDR2 FQGTGA. Germline trimming cut 2 bases from V and 7 bases from J; bases unmatched to any gene: 5. The CDR3 is 15 residues long.